Presented here are 9 T cell receptor beta chains from one specimen sequenced in a study of blood T cell repertoires in COVID-19 (dated by TCRdb to the early 2020s). Libraries came from the immunoSEQ multiplex PCR assay. The clones in this table, taken by TCRdb from immuneACCESS, are in-frame only. Not every clone is retained; where verified, under half of the shortfall comes from an unresolved V gene, and the cause of the rest is unknown. A total of around 200,000 clones appear in this sample, about 88% of them only once. 7% to 8% of the sample is taken by the ten largest. The material sequenced was peripheral blood. The receptors were sampled from a woman older than 75 in a cohort sampled during active or convalescent COVID-19.

J is TRBJ1-5 and V is TRBV19; no definite D call. CDR1 and CDR2 (germline): LNHDA, SQIVND (reference sequence). Trimming stripped 6 bases from V and 0 bases from J, with 15 bases between. This CDR3 is built from 16 residues. The CDR3 region is CASRLRGKISNQPQHF. The CDR3 nucleotides are TGTGCCAGTAGGCTTAGAGGGAAGATTAGCAATCAGCCCCAGCATTTT. The full variable domain, in which reference TRBV19 and TRBJ1-5 provide the parts outside the CDR3, is DGGITQSPKYLFRKEGQNVTLSCEQNLNHDAMYWYRQDPGQGLRLIYYSQIVNDFQKGDIAEGYSVSREKKESFPLTVTSAQKNPTAFYLCASRLRGKISNQPQHFGDGTRLSIL.

The chain uses TRBV12-3 or TRBV12-4 and TRBJ2-7; D may be TRBD1 (5 bases). The CDR3 is made up of 13 amino acids. With 0 bases removed from V and 5 bases from J, the gap between germline ends came to 8 bases. The CDR3 DNA reads TGTGCCAGCAGTTTAGCGTCAGGGAACGAGCAGTACTTC. It translates to CASSLASGNEQYF.

V gene TRBV11-3 combines with J gene TRBJ2-4, with TRBD2 as a possible D gene (5 bases). Trimming cost V 5 bases and J 8 bases, with 10 bases left between them. Germline values: CDR1 SGHNT, CDR2 YENEEA. CDR3 length equals 12 residues. CDR3 amino acids: CASSKDWDIQYF. The CDR3 region has the DNA TGTGCCAGCAGCAAGGACTGGGACATTCAGTACTTC.

This sequence joins TRBV6-2 or TRBV6-3 and TRBJ2-1; 7 bases are shared with TRBD1. This CDR3 is built from 16 residues. V dropped 2 bases and J dropped 7; count of bases not matched to a gene: 11. Per germline, CDR1 MNHEY and CDR2 SVGEGT. CDR3 coding DNA: TGTGCCAGCAGTTACCAGATCCGGGACAGCCGTAATGAGCAGTTCTTC. Its translation: CASSYQIRDSRNEQFF.

V is TRBV5-5 and J is TRBJ1-1; D might be TRBD1 (5 bases). Germline CDR1 and CDR2: SGHKS and YYEKEE (reference sequence). V was trimmed by 1 base and J by 4 bases, leaving 11 bases between them. The CDR3 runs 14 residues. CDR3 residues: CASSLRVGGTEAFF. The CDR3 DNA reads as TGTGCCAGCAGCTTGAGGGTCGGGGGCACTGAAGCTTTCTTT.

This chain connects TRBV7-2 to TRBJ2-3; D gene ambiguous. Trimming left V 5 bases short and J 5 bases short, with 11 bases between. The CDR3 has 13 residues. CDR1 and CDR2 from the germline V gene are SGHTA and FQGNSA. Written as DNA, the CDR3 is TGTGCCAGCAGCGAGGCGCATCAAGATACGCAGTATTTT. Amino acids: CASSEAHQDTQYF.

This clone occurred once. The chain has TRBV6-5 and TRBJ1-1; 12 bases agree with TRBD1. Per the germline V gene, CDR1 is MNHEY and CDR2 is SVGAGI. There are 14 residues in the CDR3. Germline trimming cut 2 bases from V and 7 bases from J; bases unmatched to any gene: 2. The CDR3 coding sequence is TGTGCCAGCAGTTACGGGACAGGGGGCTTTGAAGCTTTCTTT. It translates to CASSYGTGGFEAFF.

This clone was seen a handful of times. The J gene is TRBJ2-3, the V gene TRBV3-1 (or the pseudogene TRBV3-2); 14 bases map to TRBD2. Germline-derived CDR1 and CDR2 are LGHDT and YNNKEL (reference sequence). V was pared by 5 bases and J by 4 bases, with 17 bases of the junction left unmatched. This CDR3 is built from 20 residues. The CDR3 bases are TGTGCCAGCAGCGAGATGGAATTTGGACTAGCGGGAGGACCGGCAGATACGCAGTATTTT. It translates to CASSEMEFGLAGGPADTQYF.

The genes are TRBV6-5 and TRBJ1-1; D uncertain. From germline, CDR1 is MNHEY and CDR2 SVGAGI. Trimming took off 2 bases at V and 1 base at J, with 5 bases between the two ends. This CDR3 contains 13 residues. The CDR3 DNA sequence: TGTGCCAGCAGTTACAATCAGAACACTGAAGCTTTCTTT. Residues: CASSYNQNTEAFF.